The clone carrying this T cell receptor beta chain was seen ten or more times. Its antigen is unknown. Amplified regions were TCR beta CDR3 sequences from RNA transcripts. TCR CDR3 underwent first-round RT-PCR with the HTBI primer set. TCRdb re-called the multiplex PCR reads with MiXCR, one entry per CDR3 protein. The data contain 500,000 to 600,000 distinct CDR3 sequences, about 43% of them singletons. This sample stems from a study of T cells in Graves' hyperthyroidism and ophthalmopathy. Every diagnosis used clinical symptoms, serum thyroxine and TRAb, thyroid ultrasound and orbital computed tomography. The germline CDR1 and CDR2 sequences are MGHDK and SYGVNS. V dropped 3 bases and J dropped 0 bases, with 9 bases sitting between them. This CDR3 comprises 14 residues. Study results and caveats: Most clonotypes expanded in thyroid above 0.001 were likewise present in blood. The model's output predicted ophthalmopathy at a median of about 5.9 months prior to onset. A model built on 13 V-J features separated ophthalmopathy from stable hyperthyroidism.

This sequence was found in an adult woman with Graves' disease, either hyperthyroidism or ophthalmopathy (not recorded which). The sequencing input was peripheral blood or thyroid tissue (not recorded which). V and J are TRBV25-1 and TRBJ2-7; D unresolved. The CDR3 loop is CASSDSWSSYEQYF. The CDR3 DNA is TGTGCCAGCAGTGACTCTTGGAGCTCCTACGAGCAGTACTTC.